This is a list of T cell receptor beta chains from one sample in a study of blood T cell repertoires in COVID-19. The data were produced by immunoSEQ multiplex PCR, yet TCRdb's version contains in-frame clones alone and is incomplete. The sample shows under 100,000 clones, around three quarters of them seen only once. Sequenced material: peripheral blood. The receptors stem from a woman over 75 with active or convalescent COVID-19. The CDR3 runs from the conserved cysteine through the conserved F or W. A D gene is named only where the DNA matches it firmly. Clone size is stated in some rows and not others, as once, few, many or a class when expanded.

abundance	v_gene	d_gene	j_gene	CDR3aa	CDR3nt
.	TRBV6-2/TRBV6-3	.	TRBJ2-3	CASSYLRGGAGEDTQYF	TGTGCCAGCAGTTACCTTCGCGGGGGCGCGGGGGAAGATACGCAGTATTTT
.	TRBV23-1	.	TRBJ1-5	CASSQQSPNRDGGNQPQHF	TGCGCCAGCAGTCAACAATCCCCAAACAGGGACGGGGGGAATCAGCCCCAGCATTTT
.	TRBV19	.	TRBJ1-5	CASSARGVHQHF	TGTGCCAGTAGTGCCCGGGGGGTTCACCAGCATTTT
.	TRBV2	.	TRBJ2-3	CASSEVGGGLDTQYF	TGTGCCAGCAGTGAAGTGGGGGGAGGTTTGGATACGCAGTATTTT
.	TRBV3-1/TRBV3-2	TRBD2	TRBJ2-7	CASSQLGSGVEQYF	TGTGCCAGCAGCCAACTCGGGAGCGGGGTCGAGCAGTACTTC
.	TRBV27	TRBD2	TRBJ2-7	CASSPGLAGGWWF	TGTGCCAGCAGTCCCGGACTAGCGGGGGGGTGGTGGTTC
.	TRBV7-2	.	TRBJ1-2	CASSLNPDYGYTF	TGTGCCAGCAGCTTAAATCCGGACTATGGCTACACCTTC
few	TRBV19	.	TRBJ2-2	CASSISTDTGELFF	TGTGCCAGTAGTATTTCGACAGATACCGGGGAGCTGTTTTTT
.	TRBV5-6	.	TRBJ1-4	CASSLSRLGARKTVF	TGTGCCAGCAGCTTGAGTCGTCTAGGCGCAAGAAAAACTGTTTTT
.	TRBV28	TRBD2	TRBJ2-5	CASSFFGTSGQETQYF	TGTGCCAGCAGTTTCTTCGGGACTAGCGGACAAGAGACCCAGTACTTC
.	TRBV11-3	.	TRBJ2-3	CASSRRDYTDTQYF	TGTGCCAGCAGCCGCAGGGATTACACAGATACGCAGTATTTT
.	TRBV9	.	TRBJ1-6	CASSVEGGALYNSPLHF	TGTGCCAGCAGCGTAGAAGGGGGAGCCCTATATAATTCACCCCTCCACTTT
few	TRBV28	TRBD1	TRBJ1-4	CASSPQGTNEKLFF	TGTGCCAGCAGTCCACAGGGGACTAATGAAAAACTGTTTTTT
.	TRBV28	.	TRBJ1-1	CASSLDSTEAFF	TGTGCCAGCAGCTTGGACAGCACTGAAGCTTTCTTT
.	TRBV13	TRBD2	TRBJ2-5	CASSRRLAGGIGETQYF	TGTGCCAGCAGCCGGCGACTAGCGGGGGGAATTGGTGAGACCCAGTACTTC
.	TRBV6-5	TRBD1	TRBJ2-7	CASIGGPLYEQYF	TGTGCCAGCATAGGGGGCCCCCTTTACGAGCAGTACTTC
.	TRBV3-1/TRBV3-2	.	TRBJ1-3	CASTGGTGNTIYF	TGTGCCTCAACGGGAGGTACTGGAAACACCATATATTTT
.	TRBV5-4	.	TRBJ2-2	CASSLQGLGTGELFF	TGTGCCAGCAGCCTTCAGGGTTTGGGGACCGGGGAGCTGTTTTTT
.	TRBV11-2	.	TRBJ2-7	CASSLVSRLGVSYEQYF	TGTGCCAGCAGCTTAGTATCCCGACTAGGAGTCTCCTACGAGCAGTACTTC
.	TRBV29-1	TRBD1	TRBJ2-5	CSVAGTGAEETQYF	TGCAGCGTTGCCGGGACAGGGGCCGAAGAGACCCAGTACTTC
.	TRBV4-3	TRBD1	TRBJ2-7	CASSQETGIVYEQYF	TGCGCCAGCAGCCAAGAGACAGGGATCGTGTACGAGCAGTACTTC
.	TRBV19	TRBD1	TRBJ1-5	CASSRTGLGSISGAYNQPQHF	TGTGCCAGTAGTCGGACAGGCCTCGGCAGTATCTCCGGCGCCTACAATCAGCCCCAGCATTTT
.	TRBV19	TRBD1	TRBJ1-6	CASSPGQENSPLHF	TGTGCCAGTAGTCCGGGACAGGAGAATTCACCCCTCCACTTT
.	TRBV6-5	.	TRBJ1-6	CASSPLDNSPLHF	TGTGCCAGCAGCCCACTTGATAATTCACCCCTCCACTTT
few	TRBV28	TRBD1	TRBJ1-2	CASSSPRRTGLRYTF	TGTGCCAGCAGTTCTCCGCGCAGGACAGGGTTACGCTACACCTTC
.	TRBV6-5	.	TRBJ1-3	CASSYSGVGGNTIYF	TGTGCCAGCAGTTACTCGGGAGTGGGTGGAAACACCATATATTTT
.	TRBV28	TRBD1	TRBJ1-1	CASRETGGMRTEAFF	TGTGCCAGCAGGGAGACAGGGGGGATGAGGACTGAAGCTTTCTTT
.	TRBV7-2	TRBD2	TRBJ2-3	CASSFGGTVDTQYF	TGTGCCAGCAGCTTCGGGGGGACCGTAGATACGCAGTATTTT
.	TRBV27	.	TRBJ2-2	CASSSPTPGELFF	TGTGCCAGCAGTTCCCCTACCCCCGGGGAGCTGTTTTTT
.	TRBV13	TRBD1	TRBJ1-1	CASSLVDRVTEAFF	TGTGCCAGCAGCTTAGTGGACAGGGTTACTGAAGCTTTCTTT
.	TRBV19	.	TRBJ1-1	CASSIFAGSTEAFF	TGTGCCAGTAGTATATTTGCGGGGTCTACTGAAGCTTTCTTT
few	TRBV7-9	TRBD2	TRBJ2-7	CASSLAERGPNYEQYF	TGTGCCAGCAGCTTAGCGGAGCGGGGGCCAAACTACGAGCAGTACTTC
.	TRBV3-1/TRBV3-2	TRBD2	TRBJ2-3	CASSRGTSGGDTQYF	TGTGCCAGCAGCCGAGGGACTAGCGGGGGAGATACGCAGTATTTT
once	TRBV28	.	TRBJ1-3	CASSFGGLTGNTIYF	TGTGCCAGCAGTTTCGGGGGGCTCACTGGAAACACCATATATTTT
.	TRBV28	.	TRBJ2-7	CASSRQGHQTSYEQYF	TGTGCCAGCAGTCGGCAGGGACACCAAACCTCCTACGAGCAGTACTTC
.	TRBV2	TRBD1	TRBJ1-1	CASRSDRGSTEAFF	TGTGCCAGCAGGTCGGACAGGGGATCCACTGAAGCTTTCTTT
.	TRBV9	.	TRBJ2-2	CASSVGVGGELFF	TGTGCCAGCAGCGTAGGAGTTGGTGGGGAGCTGTTTTTT
.	TRBV5-1	.	TRBJ1-1	CASGAFVGTEAFF	TGCGCCAGTGGGGCATTCGTGGGGACTGAAGCTTTCTTT
.	TRBV5-6	.	TRBJ2-2	CASSFGRWTGELFF	TGTGCCAGCAGCTTCGGCAGGTGGACCGGGGAGCTGTTTTTT
.	TRBV7-2	.	TRBJ1-1	CASSLDRVIAEAFF	TGTGCCAGCAGCTTAGACAGGGTAATTGCTGAAGCTTTCTTT
.	TRBV14	.	TRBJ1-6	CASSQPPFPLHF	TGTGCCAGCAGCCAACCCCCCTTTCCCCTCCACTTT
.	TRBV12-5	TRBD1	TRBJ2-6	CASGLARDRGLGANVLTF	TGTGCTAGTGGTTTGGCCCGGGACAGGGGGCTTGGGGCCAACGTCCTGACTTTC